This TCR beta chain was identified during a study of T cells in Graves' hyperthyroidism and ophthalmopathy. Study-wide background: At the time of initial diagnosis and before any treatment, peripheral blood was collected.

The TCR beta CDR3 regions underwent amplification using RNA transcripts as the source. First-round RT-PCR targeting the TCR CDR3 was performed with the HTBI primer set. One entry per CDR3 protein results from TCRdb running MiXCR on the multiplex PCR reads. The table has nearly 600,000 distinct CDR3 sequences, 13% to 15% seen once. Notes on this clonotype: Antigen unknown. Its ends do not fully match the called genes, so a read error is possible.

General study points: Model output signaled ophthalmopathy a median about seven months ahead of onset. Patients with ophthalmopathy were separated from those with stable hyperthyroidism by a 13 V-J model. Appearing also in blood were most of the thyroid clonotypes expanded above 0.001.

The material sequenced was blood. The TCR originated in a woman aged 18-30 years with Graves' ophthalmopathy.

The CDR3 here is CVSSYSGTSGQNEQFF. The CDR3 nucleotides read TGTGTCAGCAGTTACTCCGGGACTAGCGGCCAAAATGAGCAGTTCTTC. The rearrangement joins TRBV6-5 to TRBJ2-1; TRBD2 matches at 11 bases. The CDR3 loop spans 16 amino acids. Germline V gene lookup returns CDR1 MNHEY and CDR2 SVGAGI.